These 22 T cell receptor beta chains were all obtained from the same sample, sequenced in a study of vaccination and CD4 T cells after COVID-19. Their antigen targets remain unknown. Regarding treatment: roughly 10-day PBMC culture with coronavirus spike peptide pools or control peptides (ViraFEST assay). Oncomine TCR Beta short-read sequencing was applied to DNA from cultured CD4+ T cells. TCRdb passed the PCR reads through MiXCR, listing each CDR3 protein once. The data show tens of thousands of distinct CDR3 sequences, with 58% seen just once and roughly 2.8% held by the top ten. The sample consisted of CD4+ T cells from blood, cultured in vitro. The source is a human donor who had recovered from COVID-19.

The sample holds one count of this clonotype. The chain carries TRBV30 and TRBJ1-5; D is possibly TRBD1 (5 bases). The CDR3 is 13 residues long. Germline lookup yields CDR1 GTSNPN and CDR2 SVGIG (reference sequence). V lost 2 bases to trimming and J lost 5 bases, with 10 bases between them. CDR3 in DNA: TGTGCCTGGAGTCGACAGACTTATCAGCCCCAGCATTTT. This encodes CAWSRQTYQPQHF.

The chain combines TRBV4-2 with TRBJ1-5; D perhaps matches TRBD1 (6 bases). This CDR3 has 17 amino acids. Germline values: CDR1 LGHNA, CDR2 YNFKEQ. Trimming took off 2 bases at V and 3 bases at J, with 17 bases between the two ends. The CDR3 DNA reads TGTGCCAGCAGCCAAACAACCAGGGGAAAGAACAATCAGCCCCAGCATTTT. This encodes CASSQTTRGKNNQPQHF.

This chain connects TRBV10-3 to TRBJ2-7, with D perhaps matching TRBD1 (6 bases). Deletions cut 6 bases from V and 4 bases from J, with 10 bases between. CDR1 and CDR2 from the germline V gene are ENHRY and SYGVKD. CDR3 length equals 12 residues. The CDR3 region is CAISLQGYEQYF. DNA for the CDR3: TGTGCCATCAGCCTACAGGGTTACGAGCAGTACTTC.

The chain has TRBV10-3 and TRBJ2-2, with TRBD2 as a possible D gene (6 bases). This CDR3 comprises 17 residues. Germline CDR1 and CDR2: ENHRY and SYGVKD. The ends were cut back, 0 bases at V and 1 base at J, with 12 bases in the middle. CDR3 sequence (DNA): TGTGCCATCAGTGAGTCGAGCCGGGGGAGGAACACCGGGGAGCTGTTTTTT. It is translated as CAISESSRGRNTGELFF.

V and J are TRBV11-2 and TRBJ2-1; 7 bases agree with TRBD2. V was pared by 8 bases and J by 6 bases, with 19 bases of the junction left unmatched. This CDR3 region has 17 residues. Germline CDR1 and CDR2: SGHAT and FQNNGV. The chain's CDR3 is CASPYIESRDYCNEQFF. The CDR3 bases are TGTGCCAGCCCCTACATAGAGAGTCGGGACTACTGCAATGAGCAGTTCTTC.

This clonotype occurred a few times. The J gene is TRBJ2-7, the V gene TRBV7-9; 14 bases are a match to TRBD2. V lost 4 bases to trimming and J lost 2 bases; unmatched junction nucleotides: 10. Germline lookup yields CDR1 SEHNR and CDR2 FQNEAQ (reference sequence). The CDR3 sequence is 18 residues long. The DNA of the CDR3 is TGTGCCAGCAGCTCTGCCGGGACTAGCGGGGGAGTCCCCTACGAGCAGTACTTC. Translation gives CASSSAGTSGGVPYEQYF.

This clonotype was observed a single time. The V gene is TRBV11-3, the J gene TRBJ2-7; D ambiguous. CDR3 length: 13 residues. V gave up 5 bases and J gave up 7 bases, with 15 bases separating them. Germline V gives CDR1 SGHNT, CDR2 YENEEA. The CDR3 reads CASSLRNLGEQYF. Written as DNA, the CDR3 is TGTGCCAGCAGCCTCCGGAATCTGGGGGAGCAGTACTTC.

This clonotype was detected only once. The rearrangement links TRBV6-1 to TRBJ1-6; possibly TRBD1 for D (6 bases). CDR3 length: 13 residues. CDR1 is MNHNS and CDR2 is SASEGT in the germline V gene. V shed 8 bases and J shed 6 bases, with 11 bases lying between them. CDR3 residues: CASYAGANSPLHF. The CDR3, as DNA: TGTGCCAGCTACGCAGGGGCTAATTCACCCCTCCACTTT.

The rearrangement uses TRBV6-2 or TRBV6-3 and TRBJ2-7, with D perhaps matching TRBD2 (6 bases). V lost 10 bases and J 7 bases, leaving 14 bases between the germline ends. CDR1 is MNHEY, CDR2 SVGEGT, per germline. The CDR3 contains 11 residues. CDR3: CATSGVVEQYF. In nucleotides, the CDR3 is TGTGCCACCTCGGGAGTAGTGGAGCAGTACTTC.

The V and J genes are TRBV20-1 and TRBJ1-1, with no clear D. Germline V CDR1 and CDR2: DFQATT, SNEGSKA (reference sequence). V was clipped by 0 bases and J by 6 bases, with 11 bases between them. CDR3 length equals 13 residues. The CDR3 is CSARDPMSAEAFF. In DNA form, the CDR3 reads TGCAGTGCTAGAGATCCGATGTCGGCTGAAGCTTTCTTT.

This clonotype was found a few times. This chain links TRBV5-4 with TRBJ1-2; TRBD1 is a possible D gene (6 bases). V dropped 2 bases and J dropped 1 base, with 9 bases sitting between them. The germline gives CDR1 SGHNT, CDR2 YYREEE (reference sequence). This CDR3 region has 14 residues. Here the CDR3 reads CASSFRGVNYGYTF. Written as DNA, the CDR3 is TGTGCCAGCAGCTTTAGGGGGGTTAACTATGGCTACACCTTC.

The chain links TRBV7-9 to TRBJ2-5; D might be TRBD2 (5 bases). This CDR3 spans 12 amino acids. Germline V gene lookup returns CDR1 SEHNR and CDR2 FQNEAQ (reference sequence). V lost 5 bases to trimming and J lost 5 bases, with 9 bases between them. The chain's CDR3 is CASSPTGETQYF. Written as DNA, the CDR3 is TGTGCCAGCAGCCCGACGGGGGAGACCCAGTACTTC. Full variable domain (outside the CDR3, taken from reference TRBV7-9 and TRBJ2-5): DTGVSQNPRHKITKRGQNVTFRCDPISEHNRLYWYRQTLGQGPEFLTYFQNEAQLEKSRLLSDRFSAERPKGSFSTLEIQRTEQGDSAMYLCASSPTGETQYFGPGTRLLVL.

The chain recombines TRBV2 with TRBJ1-1, with D unresolved. Germline values: CDR1 SNHLY, CDR2 FYNNEI. The CDR3 has 15 amino acids. Deletions cut 1 base from V and 0 bases from J, with 9 bases between. CDR3 nucleotides: TGTGCCAGCAGTGAAGGGCAACCCGTGAACACTGAAGCTTTCTTT. Translated: CASSEGQPVNTEAFF. The full variable domain, with the rest looked up from reference TRBV2 and TRBJ1-1, is EPEVTQTPSHQVTQMGQEVILRCVPISNHLYFYWYRQILGQKVEFLVSFYNNEISEKSEIFDDQFSVERPDGSNFTLKIRSTKLEDSAMYFCASSEGQPVNTEAFFGQGTRLTVV.

V usage is TRBV28 and J usage is TRBJ2-3; weak D call: TRBD2 (6 bases). Trimming left V 3 bases short and J 2 bases short, with 21 bases between. In germline, CDR1 is MDHEN, CDR2 SYDVKM. The CDR3 consists of 18 residues. CDR3 loop: CASSLGGGGFPHTDTQYF. CDR3 sequence (DNA): TGTGCCAGCAGTTTGGGGGGTGGGGGATTCCCCCACACAGATACGCAGTATTTT.

This chain links TRBV27 with TRBJ1-6, with 9 bases aligning to TRBD1. The CDR3 loop spans 19 amino acids. Looked up from germline, CDR1 is MNHEY and CDR2 is SMNVEV (reference sequence). V trimming: 9 bases; J trimming: 1 base; junction bases outside the gene matches: 16. The CDR3 loop reads CASGLRQGGSVSYNSPLHF. The CDR3 region has the DNA TGTGCCAGTGGCCTTCGACAGGGGGGCAGCGTGTCCTATAATTCACCCCTCCACTTT.

V is TRBV7-2 and J is TRBJ2-1; D ambiguous. The V gene lost 3 bases and the J gene lost 9 bases, with 9 bases spanning the gap. From germline, CDR1 is SGHTA and CDR2 FQGNSA. This CDR3 has 12 amino acids. CDR3 protein: CASSFMGTEQFF. For the CDR3, the DNA is TGTGCCAGCAGCTTCATGGGAACTGAGCAGTTCTTC.

The sample holds a few counts of this clonotype. The chain joins TRBV1 to TRBJ1-5. TRBV1 is marked as a pseudogene. This CDR3 is built from 15 residues. In DNA, the CDR3 is TGCACCAGCAGCCAAGAAACGGATAGCAATCAGCCCCAGCATTTT. Translating it yields CTSSQETDSNQPQHF.

The chain recombines TRBV6-1 with TRBJ1-2; D is ambiguous. Germline V lookup: CDR1 MNHNS, CDR2 SASEGT. This CDR3 spans 10 amino acids. The CDR3 coding sequence is TGTGCTTCCTTCTACTATGGCTACACCTTC. It encodes CASFYYGYTF.

A few counts support this clonotype. The gene calls are TRBV27 and TRBJ2-2, with TRBD2 identical over 7 bases. The germline V gene has CDR1 MNHEY and CDR2 SMNVEV (reference sequence). V was clipped by 5 bases and J by 7 bases; unmatched bases: 7. This CDR3 is built from 14 residues. This chain's CDR3 is CASSASSGGGELFF. CDR3 DNA: TGTGCCAGCAGTGCCTCTTCGGGGGGCGGGGAGCTGTTTTTT.

V and J are TRBV7-2 and TRBJ1-3; 7 nucleotides match TRBD1. Germline CDR1 is SGHTA and CDR2 is FQGNSA. The CDR3 extends over 18 amino acids. V was clipped by 4 bases and J by 5 bases; unmatched bases: 17. The CDR3 nucleotides are TGTGCCAGCAGCTCCGGGACAGCCCGTAGTTGGAATCGAAACACCATATATTTT. Its translation: CASSSGTARSWNRNTIYF.

The V call is TRBV28, the J call TRBJ1-2, with D uncertain. Deletions cut 5 bases from V and 5 bases from J, with 12 bases between. Germline V gene sequence: CDR1 MDHEN, CDR2 SYDVKM. The CDR3 covers 13 residues. CDR3 in amino acids: CASSPPLGYGYTF. In nucleotides, the CDR3 is TGTGCCAGCAGTCCACCGTTGGGGTATGGCTACACCTTC.

The V and J genes are TRBV12-3 or TRBV12-4 and TRBJ1-1; tentative D call: TRBD1 (6 bases). The germline V and J ends were trimmed by 1 base and 6 bases, with 12 bases remaining between them. CDR3 length: 14 residues. The chain's CDR3 is CASSLERTASEAFF. CDR3 bases: TGTGCCAGCAGTTTAGAACGGACAGCTTCTGAAGCTTTCTTT.